This T cell receptor (beta chain) was sequenced in a study of cytomegalovirus exposure and HLA in healthy donors. Study-wide findings and caveats: Most of the TCR beta V segments (in an earlier analysis) were productive either about 90% or about 30% of the time. The study recorded fewer than 200 TCR beta chains that were cytomegalovirus-associated.

The study ran its PCR with 60 Vbeta and 13 Jbeta primers. Assay: immunoSEQ multiplex PCR; the TCRdb copy retains only in-frame clones and omits some. Of about 57,000 clones listed, more than 75% are singletons. CDR3 size: 15 residues. The germline CDR1 and CDR2 sequences are MGHDK and SYGVNS. V gave up 4 bases and J gave up 0 bases; unmatched junction bases: 3. Notes on this clone: Its antigen is unidentified.

This receptor was identified in a male donor in good health and CMV-seronegative. The rearrangement uses TRBV25-1 and TRBJ2-3; 8 bases map to TRBD2. The sequencing input was PBMCs. CDR3: CASSGGGTSTDTQYF. CDR3 DNA: TGTGCCAGCAGTGGCGGGGGGACTAGCACAGATACGCAGTATTTT.